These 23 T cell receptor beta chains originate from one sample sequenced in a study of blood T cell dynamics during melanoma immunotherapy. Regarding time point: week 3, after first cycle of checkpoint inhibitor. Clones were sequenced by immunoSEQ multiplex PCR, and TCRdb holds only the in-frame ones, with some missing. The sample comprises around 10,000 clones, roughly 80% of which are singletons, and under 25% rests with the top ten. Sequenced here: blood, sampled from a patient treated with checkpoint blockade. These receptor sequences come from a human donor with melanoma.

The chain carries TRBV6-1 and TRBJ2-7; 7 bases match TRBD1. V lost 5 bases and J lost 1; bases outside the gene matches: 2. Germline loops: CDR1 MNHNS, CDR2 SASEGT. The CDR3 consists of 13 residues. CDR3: CASSWDSSYEQYV. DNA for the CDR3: TGTGCCAGCAGTTGGGACAGTTCCTACGAGCAGTACGTC.

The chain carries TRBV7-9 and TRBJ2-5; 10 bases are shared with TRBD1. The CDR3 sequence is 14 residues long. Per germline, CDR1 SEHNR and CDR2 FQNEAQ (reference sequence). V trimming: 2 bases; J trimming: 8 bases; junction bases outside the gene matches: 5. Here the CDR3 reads CASSLFGTGVTQYF. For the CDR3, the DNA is TGTGCCAGCAGCTTATTCGGGACAGGGGTCACCCAGTACTTC.

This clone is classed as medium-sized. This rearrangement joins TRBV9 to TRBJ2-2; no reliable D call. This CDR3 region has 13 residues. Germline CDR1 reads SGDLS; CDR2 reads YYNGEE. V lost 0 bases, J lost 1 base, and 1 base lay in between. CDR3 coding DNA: TGTGCCAGCAGCGTAGGGAACACCGGGGAGCTGTTTTTT. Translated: CASSVGNTGELFF.

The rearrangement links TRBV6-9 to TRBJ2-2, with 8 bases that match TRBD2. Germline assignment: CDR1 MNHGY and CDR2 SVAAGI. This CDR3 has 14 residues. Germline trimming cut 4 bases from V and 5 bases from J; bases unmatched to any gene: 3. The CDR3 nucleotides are TGTGCCAGCAGTTCATCTAGCGGGACCGGGGAGCTGTTTTTT. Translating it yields CASSSSSGTGELFF.

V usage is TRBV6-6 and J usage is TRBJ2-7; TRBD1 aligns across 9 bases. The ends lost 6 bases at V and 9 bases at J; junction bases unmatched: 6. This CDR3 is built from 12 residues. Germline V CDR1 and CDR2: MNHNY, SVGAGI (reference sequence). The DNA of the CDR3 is TGTGCCAGCAGCCTAGGACAGGGGTCGCAGTACTTC. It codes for CASSLGQGSQYF.

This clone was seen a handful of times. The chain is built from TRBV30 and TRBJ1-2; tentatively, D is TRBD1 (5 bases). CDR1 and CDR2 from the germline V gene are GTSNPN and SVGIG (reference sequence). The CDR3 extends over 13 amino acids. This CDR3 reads CASGNRMNYGYTF. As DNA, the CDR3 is TGTGCATCGGGGAACAGGATGAACTATGGCTACACCTTC.

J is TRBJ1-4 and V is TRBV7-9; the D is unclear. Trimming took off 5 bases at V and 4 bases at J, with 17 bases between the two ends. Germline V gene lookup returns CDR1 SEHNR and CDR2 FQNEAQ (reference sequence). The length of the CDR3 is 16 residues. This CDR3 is CASSPLKGRSNEKLFF. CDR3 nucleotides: TGTGCCAGCAGCCCCCTTAAGGGCAGGAGTAATGAAAAACTGTTTTTT.

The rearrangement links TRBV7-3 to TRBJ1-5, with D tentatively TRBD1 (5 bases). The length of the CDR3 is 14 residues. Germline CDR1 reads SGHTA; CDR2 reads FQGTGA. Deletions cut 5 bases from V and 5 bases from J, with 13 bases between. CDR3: CASSHPTVDQPQHF. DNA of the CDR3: TGTGCCAGCAGCCACCCGACAGTTGATCAGCCCCAGCATTTT.

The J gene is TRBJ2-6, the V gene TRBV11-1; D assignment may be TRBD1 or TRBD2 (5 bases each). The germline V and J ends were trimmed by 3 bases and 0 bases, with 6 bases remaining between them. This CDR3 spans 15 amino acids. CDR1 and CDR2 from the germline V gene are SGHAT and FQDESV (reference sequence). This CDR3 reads CASSLGDSGANVLTF. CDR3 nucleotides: TGTGCCAGCAGCTTGGGGGACTCTGGGGCCAACGTCCTGACTTTC.

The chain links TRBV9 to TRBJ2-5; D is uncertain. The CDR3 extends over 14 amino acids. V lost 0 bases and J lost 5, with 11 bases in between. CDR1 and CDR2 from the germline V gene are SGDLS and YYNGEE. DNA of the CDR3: TGTGCCAGCAGCGTAGCGAGTTTCGGGGAGACCCAGTACTTC. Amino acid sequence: CASSVASFGETQYF.

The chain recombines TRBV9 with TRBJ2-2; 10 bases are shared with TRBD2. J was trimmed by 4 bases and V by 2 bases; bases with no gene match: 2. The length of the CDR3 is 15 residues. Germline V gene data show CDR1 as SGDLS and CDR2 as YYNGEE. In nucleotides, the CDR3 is TGTGCCAGCAGCGTCGAGCGGGGGGGCACCGGGGAGCTGTTTTTT. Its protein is CASSVERGGTGELFF.

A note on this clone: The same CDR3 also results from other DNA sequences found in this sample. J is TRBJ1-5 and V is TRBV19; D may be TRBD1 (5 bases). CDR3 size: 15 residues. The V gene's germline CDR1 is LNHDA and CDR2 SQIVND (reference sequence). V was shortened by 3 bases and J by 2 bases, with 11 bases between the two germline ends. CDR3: CASSIKGMGNQPQHF. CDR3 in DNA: TGTGCCAGTAGTATCAAGGGGATGGGCAATCAGCCCCAGCATTTT. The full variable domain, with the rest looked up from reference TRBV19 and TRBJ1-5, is DGGITQSPKYLFRKEGQNVTLSCEQNLNHDAMYWYRQDPGQGLRLIYYSQIVNDFQKGDIAEGYSVSREKKESFPLTVTSAQKNPTAFYLCASSIKGMGNQPQHFGDGTRLSIL.

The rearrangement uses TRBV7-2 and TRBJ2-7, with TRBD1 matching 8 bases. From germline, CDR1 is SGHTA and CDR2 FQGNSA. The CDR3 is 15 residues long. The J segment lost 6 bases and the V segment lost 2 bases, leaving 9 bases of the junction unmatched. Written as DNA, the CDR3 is TGTGCCAGCAGCTTAAATCAGGGGGCCCCGAGCGAGCAGTACTTC. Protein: CASSLNQGAPSEQYF. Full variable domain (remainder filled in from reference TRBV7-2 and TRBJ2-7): GAGVSQSPSNKVTEKGKDVELRCDPISGHTALYWYRQSLGQGLEFLIYFQGNSAPDKSGLPSDRFSAERTGGSVSTLTIQRTQQEDSAVYLCASSLNQGAPSEQYFGPGTRLTVT.

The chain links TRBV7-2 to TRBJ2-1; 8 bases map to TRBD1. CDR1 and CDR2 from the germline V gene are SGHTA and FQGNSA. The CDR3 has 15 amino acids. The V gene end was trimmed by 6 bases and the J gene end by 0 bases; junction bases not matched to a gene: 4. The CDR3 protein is CASRPQGVSYNEQFF. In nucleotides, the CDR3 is TGTGCCAGCAGACCACAGGGGGTCTCCTACAATGAGCAGTTCTTC.

The CDR3: CASSPRQGLMNTEAFF. The CDR3 bases are TGTGCCAGCAGTCCCCGACAGGGGTTGATGAACACTGAAGCTTTCTTT. This rearrangement joins TRBV6-6 to TRBJ1-1, with TRBD1 identical over 8 bases. Germline V CDR1 and CDR2: MNHNY, SVGAGI (reference sequence). Losses at the gene ends were 5 bases for V and 0 bases for J; bases not matched to a gene: 8. The CDR3 is 16 residues long.

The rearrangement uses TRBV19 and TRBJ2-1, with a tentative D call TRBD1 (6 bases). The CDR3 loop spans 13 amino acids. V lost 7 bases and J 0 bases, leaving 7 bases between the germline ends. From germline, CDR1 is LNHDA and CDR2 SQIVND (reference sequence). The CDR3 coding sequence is TGTGCCAGTAAGGGGGACTCCTACAATGAGCAGTTCTTC. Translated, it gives CASKGDSYNEQFF.

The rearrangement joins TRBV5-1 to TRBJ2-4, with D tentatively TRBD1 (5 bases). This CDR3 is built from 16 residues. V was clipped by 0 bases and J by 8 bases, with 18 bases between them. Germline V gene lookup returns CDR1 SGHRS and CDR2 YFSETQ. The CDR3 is CASSLAPGNGFYIQYF. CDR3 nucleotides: TGCGCCAGCAGCTTGGCCCCAGGGAACGGGTTTTACATTCAGTACTTC.

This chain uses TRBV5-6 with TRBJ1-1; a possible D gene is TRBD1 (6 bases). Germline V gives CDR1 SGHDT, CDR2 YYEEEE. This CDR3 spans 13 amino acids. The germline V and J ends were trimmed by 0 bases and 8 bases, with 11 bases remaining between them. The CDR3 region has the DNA TGTGCCAGCAGCTTGGACAGGGTAACCGAAGCTTTCTTT. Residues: CASSLDRVTEAFF.

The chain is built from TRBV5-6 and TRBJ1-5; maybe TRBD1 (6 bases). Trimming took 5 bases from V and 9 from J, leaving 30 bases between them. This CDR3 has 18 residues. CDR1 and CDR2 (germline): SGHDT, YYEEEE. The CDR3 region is CASRYPSIGEGVGGPQHF. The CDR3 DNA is TGTGCCAGCAGGTACCCGTCCATAGGTGAGGGGGTGGGAGGGCCCCAGCATTTT.

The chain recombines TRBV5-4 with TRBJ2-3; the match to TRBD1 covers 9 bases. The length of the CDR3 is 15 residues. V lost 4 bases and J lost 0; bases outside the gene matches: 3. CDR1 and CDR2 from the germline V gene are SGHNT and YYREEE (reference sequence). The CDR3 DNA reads TGTGCCAGCAGCAAGACAGGGGGGAGCACAGATACGCAGTATTTT. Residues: CASSKTGGSTDTQYF.

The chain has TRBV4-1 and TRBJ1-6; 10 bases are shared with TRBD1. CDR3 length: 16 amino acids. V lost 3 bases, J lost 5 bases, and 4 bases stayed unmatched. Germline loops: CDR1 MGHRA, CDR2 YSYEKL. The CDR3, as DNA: TGCGCCAGCAGCCACTCGGGACAGGGGAATAATTCACCCCTCCACTTT. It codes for CASSHSGQGNNSPLHF.

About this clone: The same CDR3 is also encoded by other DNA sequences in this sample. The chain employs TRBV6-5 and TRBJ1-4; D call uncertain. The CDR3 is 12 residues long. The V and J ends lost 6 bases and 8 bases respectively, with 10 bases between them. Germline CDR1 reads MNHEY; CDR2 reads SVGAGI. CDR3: CASRSGVEKLFF. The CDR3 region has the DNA TGTGCCAGCAGGTCGGGTGTCGAAAAACTGTTTTTT.

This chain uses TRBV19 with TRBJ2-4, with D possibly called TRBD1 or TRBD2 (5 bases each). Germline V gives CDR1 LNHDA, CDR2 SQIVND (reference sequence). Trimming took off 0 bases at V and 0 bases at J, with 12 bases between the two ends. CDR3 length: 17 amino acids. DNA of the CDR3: TGTGCCAGTAGTATAGAAGTGGGGACGCTAGCCAAAAACATTCAGTACTTC. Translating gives CASSIEVGTLAKNIQYF.